Listed below are T cell receptor beta chains from one sample, sequenced in a study of blood T cell repertoires in COVID-19. Generated by immunoSEQ multiplex PCR, the TCRdb table keeps only in-frame clones and is missing some. This sample has 200,000 to 250,000 clones, with roughly nine tenths found just once. Material for sequencing was peripheral blood. Receptors were obtained from a man aged 55-75 years with acute or convalescent COVID-19. Each CDR3 is given with its conserved first and last residue. The D gene is left open where the match is weak. Not all rows give a size; the values are once, few, many and, for expanded clones, a class.

j_call d_call clone_size v_call cdr3_nt cdr3_aa
TRBJ1-1 NA NA TRBV3-1/TRBV3-2 TGTGCCAGCAGCCAAGAAGACAGAAAAAACACTGAAGCTTTCTTT CASSQEDRKNTEAFF
TRBJ2-3 TRBD2 NA TRBV5-1 TGCGCCAGCAGCCCCTTACCGGGACTAGCGGGAGCGGCAGATACGCAGTATTTT CASSPLPGLAGAADTQYF
TRBJ1-2 NA NA TRBV29-1 TGCAGCGTTGCAGCTAACTATGGCTACACCTTC CSVAANYGYTF
TRBJ1-4 NA NA TRBV6-5 TGTGCCAGCATTCTGGACAGCGCTAATGAAAAACTGTTTTTT CASILDSANEKLFF
TRBJ2-1 NA once TRBV30 TGTGCCTCGGGTGGGAGGTCCTACAATGAGCAGTTCTTC CASGGRSYNEQFF
TRBJ1-6 TRBD1 NA TRBV9 TGTGCCAGCAGCGCCGGACAGGGGATTGATTCACCCCTCCACTTT CASSAGQGIDSPLHF
TRBJ1-4 TRBD1 NA TRBV7-9 TGTGCCAGCAGCCCGTCAGGGGGTGGTGAAAAACTGTTTTTT CASSPSGGGEKLFF
TRBJ2-7 TRBD2 NA TRBV7-2 TGTGCCAGCAGCCTTCCGGGACTAGCGTACGAGCAGTACTTC CASSLPGLAYEQYF
TRBJ2-7 TRBD2 NA TRBV9 TGTGCCAGCAGCGTTACAAGTAGCGGGGCTAGGTACGAGCAGTACTTC CASSVTSSGARYEQYF
TRBJ1-2 NA NA TRBV12-3/TRBV12-4 TGTGCCAGCAGTTCTAACTCACGGGGTGGCTACACCTTC CASSSNSRGGYTF
TRBJ2-3 TRBD1 NA TRBV10-3 TGTGCCATCAGTGAGTCGACAGGGATGAGCACAGATACGCAGTATTTT CAISESTGMSTDTQYF
TRBJ2-2 TRBD2 NA TRBV7-6 TGTGCCAGCAGCTTAGCTGGGACTAGCGGGATCGGGGAGCTGTTTTTT CASSLAGTSGIGELFF
TRBJ2-3 NA NA TRBV18 TGTGCCAGCTCACCCGGAGCATTTATGAGCACAGATACGCAGTATTTT CASSPGAFMSTDTQYF
TRBJ1-1 NA NA TRBV5-6 TGTGCCAGCAGCCCCTACCGGGAGAACACTGAAGCTTTCTTT CASSPYRENTEAFF
TRBJ1-3 NA few TRBV3-1/TRBV3-2 TGTGCCAGCAGCCAAGGGATGTTACAGTTGGGAAACACCATATATTTT CASSQGMLQLGNTIYF
TRBJ2-5 NA NA TRBV6-5 TGTGCCAGCACCGGACTACTCAAAGAGACCCAGTACTTC CASTGLLKETQYF
TRBJ2-1 TRBD1 NA TRBV7-9 TGTGCCAGCAGCTTCTTGACAGGGCCATTTCGCTCCTACAATGAGCAGTTCTTC CASSFLTGPFRSYNEQFF
TRBJ2-7 TRBD2 NA TRBV19 TGTGCCAGTAGTATAGCCAGCGGGGGGCGGAAGCAGTACTTC CASSIASGGRKQYF
TRBJ1-4 NA NA TRBV7-2 TGTGCCAGCACTCGTGGGGCAGCAACTAATGAAAAACTGTTTTTT CASTRGAATNEKLFF
TRBJ1-1 NA once TRBV12-3/TRBV12-4 TGTGCCAGTCGAACCGGGAGCACTGAAGCTTTCTTT CASRTGSTEAFF
TRBJ1-5 TRBD1 NA TRBV5-1 TGCGCCAGCAGCCCCGGGACAGGGGATCGGCCCCAGCATTTT CASSPGTGDRPQHF
TRBJ1-1 NA NA TRBV4-3 TGCGCCAGCAGCCAACATCGGGGACTGGCCACTGAAGCTTTCTTT CASSQHRGLATEAFF
TRBJ1-2 TRBD1 NA TRBV4-2 TGTGCCAGCAGTATACAGGGGTTGGATGATGGCTACACCTTC CASSIQGLDDGYTF
TRBJ2-1 TRBD2 NA TRBV10-3 TGTGCCATCAGCGCTAGCGGGAGGGACGGCAATGAGCAGTTCTTC CAISASGRDGNEQFF
TRBJ2-3 NA few TRBV11-3 TGTGCCAGCAGCTCGAGGGATACGCAGTATTTT CASSSRDTQYF
TRBJ2-1 NA NA TRBV6-5 TGTGCCAGCAGTTATCGAGCACCCAGCCGCGGCAATGAGCAGTTCTTC CASSYRAPSRGNEQFF
TRBJ2-7 NA once TRBV27 TGTGCCAGCAGTCCCAGCGACAGGCCCTACGAGCAGTACTTC CASSPSDRPYEQYF
TRBJ1-3 TRBD1 NA TRBV7-8 TGTGCCAGCAGCTTAACAGGGGGCACTGGAAACACCATATATTTT CASSLTGGTGNTIYF
TRBJ2-7 NA NA TRBV5-6 TGTGCCAGCAGCTCGGACATAGCCTACGAGCAGTACTTC CASSSDIAYEQYF
TRBJ2-2 NA NA TRBV6-2/TRBV6-3 TGTGCCAGCAGTCCCCCGAAAGCGGTCCTCCCCGCGGACACCGGGGAGCTGTTTTTT CASSPPKAVLPADTGELFF
TRBJ1-3 TRBD1 once TRBV28 TGTGCCAGCAGAGAACAGGGGGCCTCTGGAAACACCATATATTTT CASREQGASGNTIYF
TRBJ2-1 TRBD2 NA TRBV10-3 TGTGCCATCAGTGAGACTAGCGGGCCCAATGAGCAGTTCTTC CAISETSGPNEQFF
TRBJ1-6 TRBD1 NA TRBV19 TGTGCCAGTAGTATAGGCACAGGGGATTCACCCCTCCACTTT CASSIGTGDSPLHF
TRBJ1-1 TRBD1 once TRBV7-9 TGTGCCAGCAGCTTAGGCCGCGGGACAGTCGGGGACACTGAAGCTTTCTTT CASSLGRGTVGDTEAFF
TRBJ2-5 TRBD1 NA TRBV27 TGTGCCAGCAGTTTCTACCGGGACAGGGCCAAAGAGACCCAGTACTTC CASSFYRDRAKETQYF
TRBJ2-1 TRBD2 NA TRBV5-1 TGCGCCAGCAGCTGGCCCCCTAGCGGGAGGGACAATGAGCAGTTCTTC CASSWPPSGRDNEQFF
TRBJ2-2 TRBD2 few TRBV4-1 TGCGCCAGCAGCCCTGGGACTAGCGGCCTAACCGGGGAGCTGTTTTTT CASSPGTSGLTGELFF
TRBJ1-4 TRBD1 once TRBV5-1 TGCGCCAGCAGCGTACAGACAGGGGAAGATGAAAAACTGTTTTTT CASSVQTGEDEKLFF
TRBJ2-7 NA NA TRBV28 TGTGCCAGCAGTAATGAGGGATTAGCGGACGAGCAGTACTTC CASSNEGLADEQYF
TRBJ2-7 TRBD1 NA TRBV6-1 TGTGCCAGCAGTGAAGAGGGGACAGGCTCCTACGAGCAGTACTTC CASSEEGTGSYEQYF
TRBJ2-5 NA once TRBV7-2 TGTGCCAGCAGCTTAGACGTCGGGACATTAAAAGAGACCCAGTACTTC CASSLDVGTLKETQYF
TRBJ1-1 TRBD1 NA TRBV18 TGTGCCAGCTCCCTTAGACAGGGAGAGAACACTGAAGCTTTCTTT CASSLRQGENTEAFF
TRBJ2-2 TRBD2 NA TRBV7-2 TGTGCCAGCAGCGCCGGGATCGGAGCGGGAGGGCGGACCGGGGAGCTGTTTTTT CASSAGIGAGGRTGELFF
TRBJ1-2 TRBD1 NA TRBV6-5 TGTGCCAGCTCAACCGGGACAGGGGTTGGTTATGGCTACACCTTC CASSTGTGVGYGYTF
TRBJ1-6 NA NA TRBV28 TGTGCCAGCACCACTCCACGCGGCAGGGCGGATTCACCCCTCCACTTT CASTTPRGRADSPLHF
TRBJ2-2 TRBD2 NA TRBV5-1 TGCGCCAGCAGCACGGAGCCTAGCGGGAGCACCGGGGAGCTGTTTTTT CASSTEPSGSTGELFF
TRBJ2-1 TRBD1 NA TRBV19 TGTGCCAGTAGTAAGGGACAGGGAGGCTACAATGAGCAGTTCTTC CASSKGQGGYNEQFF
TRBJ2-1 TRBD2 NA TRBV28 TGTGCCAGCAGGAATAGCGGGAGCAGTTTCTTC CASRNSGSSFF
TRBJ1-2 NA NA TRBV6-5 TGTGCCAGCAGTCCTATGGGGGCGACCTATGGCTACACCTTC CASSPMGATYGYTF
TRBJ1-1 NA NA TRBV7-3 TGTGCCAGCAGCCAGGTCTCAAACACTGAAGCTTTCTTT CASSQVSNTEAFF
TRBJ1-4 NA NA TRBV30 TGTGCCTGGAGTGTAGAGGCAACTAATGAAAAACTGTTTTTT CAWSVEATNEKLFF
TRBJ2-5 NA NA TRBV7-2 TGTGCCAGCAGCCGTAGCAGGACAAAAGAGACCCAGTACTTC CASSRSRTKETQYF
TRBJ2-1 NA NA TRBV19 TGTGCCAGTAGTCAGGGGACCCCATCCTACAATGAGCAGTTCTTC CASSQGTPSYNEQFF
TRBJ2-7 TRBD2 NA TRBV28 TGTGCCAGCAGTTTAATCGTGCCCGGGCGGGAGGGCTCCGAGCAGTACTTC CASSLIVPGREGSEQYF
TRBJ1-2 TRBD1 NA TRBV28 TGTGCCAGCAGTTTAATGACAGGGACTAACTATGGCTACACCTTC CASSLMTGTNYGYTF
TRBJ1-2 TRBD1 NA TRBV6-4 TGTGCCAGCAGGGAAAGACAGGGGGCTATGTATGGCTACACCTTC CASRERQGAMYGYTF